The 28 T cell receptor beta chains given below trace back to one sample, sequenced in a study of shared clonotypes between healthy human individuals. The data were produced by immunoSEQ multiplex PCR, yet TCRdb's version contains in-frame clones alone and is incomplete. The sample has about 2 million clones, less than 95% seen once; the top ten hold around 1.1%. CD45RO-negative, CCR7-selected cells formed the naive CD8 fraction, which excluded terminally differentiated effector memory CD45RA+ cells. The sequenced sample consisted of naive CD8+ T cells sorted from blood. The source is a young man in good health.

This chain connects TRBV28 to TRBJ2-2; D gene unclear. The ends were cut back, 3 bases at V and 2 bases at J, with 10 bases in the middle. Per the germline V gene, CDR1 is MDHEN and CDR2 is SYDVKM. The CDR3 spans 15 residues. CDR3: CASSLALSNTGELFF. The CDR3 DNA reads as TGTGCCAGCAGTTTGGCACTTTCTAACACCGGGGAGCTGTTTTTT. Combining the CDR3 with reference TRBV28 and TRBJ2-2 gives the whole variable domain DVKVTQSSRYLVKRTGEKVFLECVQDMDHENMFWYRQDPGLGLRLIYFSYDVKMKEKGDIPEGYSVSREKKERFSLILESASTNQTSMYLCASSLALSNTGELFFGEGSRLTVL.

The V gene is TRBV7-9, the J gene TRBJ2-2; TRBD1 or TRBD2 may be the D gene (5 bases each). The V gene lost 5 bases and the J gene lost 5 bases, with 9 bases spanning the gap. In germline, CDR1 is SEHNR, CDR2 FQNEAQ (reference sequence). The CDR3 runs to 13 residues. The chain's CDR3 is CASSRDPTGELFF. In nucleotides, the CDR3 is TGTGCCAGCAGCCGGGACCCGACCGGGGAGCTGTTTTTT.

V is TRBV11-2 and J is TRBJ2-2; 7 bases are a match to TRBD2. CDR1 and CDR2 from the germline V gene are SGHAT and FQNNGV. The V segment lost 5 bases and the J segment 5 bases; nucleotides outside the gene matches: 14. The CDR3 length is 17 residues. CDR3 loop: CASSAGRGGWKTGELFF. CDR3 sequence (DNA): TGTGCCAGCAGCGCAGGGCGGGGAGGGTGGAAAACCGGGGAGCTGTTTTTT. Combining the CDR3 with reference TRBV11-2 and TRBJ2-2 gives the whole variable domain EAGVAQSPRYKIIEKRQSVAFWCNPISGHATLYWYQQILGQGPKLLIQFQNNGVVDDSQLPKDRFSAERLKGVDSTLKIQPAKLEDSAVYLCASSAGRGGWKTGELFFGEGSRLTVL.

This sequence joins TRBV28 and TRBJ1-1; a possible D gene is TRBD1 (6 bases). Germline values: CDR1 MDHEN, CDR2 SYDVKM. The CDR3 length is 13 residues. Trimming removed 6 bases at V and 7 bases at J, with 15 bases between. Here the CDR3 reads CASSPRGGGEAFF. The CDR3 nucleotides are TGTGCCAGCAGCCCACGTGGAGGGGGTGAAGCTTTCTTT.

The chain carries TRBV6-1 and TRBJ1-3; D is unclear. The CDR3 has 16 residues. Germline V gene sequence: CDR1 MNHNS, CDR2 SASEGT. The V end lost 2 bases, the J end lost 0 bases, and 11 bases lay between the germline ends. CDR3 region: CASSESSRTSGNTIYF. The CDR3 DNA is TGTGCCAGCAGTGAATCATCCAGGACCTCTGGAAACACCATATATTTT.

For the CDR3, the DNA is TGTGCCAGCAGCCTAAACCCGGGACAGGGGGCTGGGCAGCCCCAGCATTTT. Amino acid sequence: CASSLNPGQGAGQPQHF. The chain is built from TRBV27 and TRBJ1-5, with 12 bases aligning to TRBD1. Germline V gene sequence: CDR1 MNHEY, CDR2 SMNVEV (reference sequence). The junction had 13 bases not matched to a gene; V was cut back by 6 bases and J by 7 bases. The CDR3 has 17 amino acids.

V is TRBV6-6 and J is TRBJ2-7; 10 bases match TRBD2. The CDR3 contains 13 residues. The trim removed 6 bases at V and 4 bases at J, leaving 3 bases unmatched. Germline CDR1 is MNHNY and CDR2 is SVGAGI (reference sequence). For the CDR3, the DNA is TGTGCCAGCAGATCTAGCGGGAGTTACGAGCAGTACTTC. It is translated as CASRSSGSYEQYF.

This clone was found a few times. DNA for the CDR3: TGCGCCAGCAGTATGGACAGCAGCGGGGAGCTGTTTTTT. It encodes CASSMDSSGELFF. The V call is TRBV10-1, the J call TRBJ2-2; D is perhaps TRBD1 (6 bases). The germline V and J ends were trimmed by 5 bases and 7 bases, with 11 bases remaining between them. This CDR3 has 13 residues. Germline V lookup: CDR1 WNHNN, CDR2 SYGVQD (reference sequence).

J is TRBJ2-4 and V is TRBV4-1, with no clear D. V was pared by 4 bases and J by 7 bases, with 14 bases between. The CDR3 runs to 14 residues. CDR1 is MGHRA, CDR2 YSYEKL, per germline. CDR3 residues: CASSPATGPNIQYF. The CDR3 nucleotides read TGCGCCAGCAGCCCCGCCACTGGCCCGAACATTCAGTACTTC.

J is TRBJ2-7 and V is TRBV5-6; a possible D gene is TRBD1 (5 bases). There are 12 residues in the CDR3. CDR1 is SGHDT and CDR2 is YYEEEE in the germline V gene. Trimming took 0 bases from V and 7 from J, leaving 8 bases between them. For the CDR3, the DNA is TGTGCCAGCAGCTTGGCAGGGCAAGAGCAGTACTTC. Protein: CASSLAGQEQYF.

This clone occurred once. The chain couples TRBV4-1 to TRBJ2-7; D ambiguous. Trimming removed 0 bases at V and 3 bases at J, with 15 bases between. The CDR3 contains 16 residues. CDR1 and CDR2 (germline): MGHRA, YSYEKL. CDR3 sequence reads: CASSQDEGTIYYEQYF. CDR3 bases: TGCGCCAGCAGCCAAGATGAAGGCACAATCTACTACGAGCAGTACTTC.

The count of this clone is one. CDR3 sequence reads: CASSRVVGETQYF. Written as DNA, the CDR3 is TGTGCCAGCAGCCGGGTCGTAGGGGAGACCCAGTACTTC. The V call is TRBV6-5, the J call TRBJ2-5; D unresolved. With 6 bases removed from V and 5 bases from J, the gap between germline ends came to 13 bases. CDR1 and CDR2 (germline): MNHEY, SVGAGI. The CDR3 consists of 13 residues.

This clone was seen only a few times. The chain links TRBV11-1 to TRBJ2-2, with a weak D call TRBD1 (6 bases). There are 16 residues in the CDR3. The germline CDR1 and CDR2 sequences are SGHAT and FQDESV (reference sequence). With 3 bases removed from V and 0 bases from J, the gap between germline ends came to 11 bases. CDR3 nucleotides: TGTGCCAGCAGCTTGTTTCAGGGGACGAACACCGGGGAGCTGTTTTTT. It is translated as CASSLFQGTNTGELFF.

The chain combines TRBV5-1 with TRBJ2-6; D unclear. This CDR3 has 17 residues. Deletions cut 0 bases from V and 2 bases from J, with 12 bases between. From germline, CDR1 is SGHRS and CDR2 YFSETQ. The CDR3 protein is CASSLAGTVTGANVLTF. CDR3 coding DNA: TGCGCCAGCAGCTTGGCCGGAACAGTCACTGGGGCCAACGTCCTGACTTTC. Using reference TRBV5-1 and TRBJ2-6 for the parts outside the CDR3, the full variable domain is KAGVTQTPRYLIKTRGQQVTLSCSPISGHRSVSWYQQTPGQGLQFLFEYFSETQRNKGNFPGRFSGRQFSNSRSEMNVSTLELGDSALYLCASSLAGTVTGANVLTFGAGSRLTVL.

In regard to this clone: Other DNA sequences within the sample encode an identical CDR3. The chain combines TRBV10-3 with TRBJ2-1, with D maybe TRBD1 (5 bases). Trimming removed 3 bases from V and 8 bases from J, with 5 bases in between. The CDR3 runs to 11 residues. Germline values: CDR1 ENHRY, CDR2 SYGVKD. The CDR3 spells CAISEGDEQFF. The CDR3 nucleotides read TGTGCCATCAGTGAAGGGGATGAGCAGTTCTTC.

The rearrangement uses TRBV7-8 and TRBJ2-7, with 14 bases that match TRBD2. The length of the CDR3 is 16 residues. Trimming at V came to 3 bases and at J to 0 bases, leaving 1 base not matched to a gene. The germline V gene has CDR1 SGHVS and CDR2 FQNEAQ. The CDR3 sequence: CASSLGLAGASYEQYF. The CDR3 nucleotides read TGTGCCAGCAGCTTGGGACTAGCGGGGGCCTCCTACGAGCAGTACTTC.

The V gene is TRBV7-9, the J gene TRBJ1-2; D is uncertain. Trimming shortened V by 3 bases and J by 3 bases, and 11 bases separated the two germline ends. Germline loops: CDR1 SEHNR, CDR2 FQNEAQ (reference sequence). The CDR3 runs 14 residues. Written as DNA, the CDR3 is TGTGCCAGCAGCTTCGAGGACGGGTACTATGGCTACACCTTC. It is translated as CASSFEDGYYGYTF.

This chain joins TRBV11-2 and TRBJ1-5; D is ambiguous. From germline, CDR1 is SGHAT and CDR2 FQNNGV. The CDR3 loop spans 15 amino acids. V was cut by 0 bases and J by 4 bases, with 10 bases left in between. The CDR3 DNA is TGTGCCAGCAGCTTAGACGGGTTTAGGAATCAGCCCCAGCATTTT. Protein product: CASSLDGFRNQPQHF.

The chain joins TRBV5-4 to TRBJ1-2; D not certain. The V and J ends lost 0 bases and 10 bases respectively, with 7 bases between them. Germline CDR1 reads SGHNT; CDR2 reads YYREEE (reference sequence). The CDR3 runs 11 residues. The CDR3: CASSLGQLYTF. CDR3 sequence (DNA): TGTGCCAGCAGCTTGGGACAACTCTACACCTTC.

V gene TRBV27 combines with J gene TRBJ2-7, with TRBD1 matching over 9 bases. The germline CDR1 and CDR2 sequences are MNHEY and SMNVEV (reference sequence). V shed 6 bases and J 5 bases; nucleotides not matched to a gene: 11. This CDR3 region has 15 residues. CDR3 nucleotide sequence: TGTGCCAGCAGCCTTCTCGGGACAGGGTCCCACGAGCAGTACTTC. Its protein product is CASSLLGTGSHEQYF.

V and J are TRBV10-2 and TRBJ1-2; D call uncertain. This CDR3 spans 15 amino acids. Germline-derived CDR1 and CDR2 are WSHSY and SAAADI. The V gene lost 0 bases and the J gene lost 6 bases, with 14 bases spanning the gap. The CDR3 DNA reads TGCGCCAGCAGTGAGTCCCACAGCCAAGGTCATGGCTACACCTTC. Protein: CASSESHSQGHGYTF.

The CDR3 DNA is TGTGCCAGCAGCTTAACCGGGACTACTTGGGGAGAGACCCAGTACTTC. Encoded protein: CASSLTGTTWGETQYF. This chain links TRBV7-2 with TRBJ2-5, with 7 bases matching TRBD2. The junction had 10 bases not matched to a gene; V was cut back by 2 bases and J by 4 bases. Germline V CDR1 and CDR2: SGHTA, FQGNSA. The CDR3 runs 16 residues.

This clone was counted between two and nine times. The chain is built from TRBV5-1 and TRBJ2-1, with D hard to call. The CDR3 covers 13 residues. CDR1 and CDR2 from the germline V gene are SGHRS and YFSETQ. Trimming removed 3 bases at V and 0 bases at J, with 4 bases between. CDR3 DNA sequence: TGCGCCAGCAGCTGGGCCTCCTACAATGAGCAGTTCTTC. Translating gives CASSWASYNEQFF.

A remark on this clone: At one end the junction does not follow the germline gene, possibly because of a read error. Other DNA sequences in the same sample also yield this CDR3. The genes are TRBV7-9 and TRBJ2-7; maybe TRBD1 (6 bases). Germline assignment: CDR1 SEHNR and CDR2 FQNEAQ (reference sequence). The CDR3 runs 14 residues. CDR3 sequence reads: CASSSTGKSYEQYF. CDR3 bases: TGTGCTAGCAGCTCAACAGGGAAGTCCTACGAGCAGTACTTC.

The chain joins TRBV27 to TRBJ2-7; 11 bases match TRBD1. The V gene's germline CDR1 is MNHEY and CDR2 SMNVEV (reference sequence). The CDR3 has 16 amino acids. V lost 5 bases and J lost 2; bases outside the gene matches: 8. CDR3 sequence reads: CASSPLPGQGAYEQYF. CDR3 in DNA: TGTGCCAGCAGTCCACTACCGGGACAGGGGGCCTACGAGCAGTACTTC.

This clone was observed a single time. The rearrangement uses TRBV27 and TRBJ2-1, with 8 bases aligning to TRBD2. Germline values: CDR1 MNHEY, CDR2 SMNVEV (reference sequence). The junction had 6 bases not matched to a gene; V was cut back by 10 bases and J by 4 bases. This CDR3 has 13 residues. CDR3 sequence (DNA): TGTGCCACAGGACTAGCAGATTACAATGAGCAGTTCTTC. Translation: CATGLADYNEQFF.

The chain joins TRBV2 to TRBJ2-2; no definite D call. In germline, CDR1 is SNHLY, CDR2 FYNNEI. V lost 7 bases and J lost 0, with 9 bases in between. CDR3 length: 14 amino acids. Here the CDR3 reads CASKDDANTGELFF. For the CDR3, the DNA is TGTGCCAGCAAGGACGACGCGAACACCGGGGAGCTGTTTTTT.

The chain employs TRBV10-3 and TRBJ1-1; no reliable D call. CDR1 is ENHRY and CDR2 is SYGVKD in the germline V gene. This CDR3 contains 15 residues. Trimming removed 3 bases from V and 2 bases from J, with 13 bases in between. CDR3 loop: CAISDEEQTNTEAFF. The CDR3 region has the DNA TGTGCCATCAGTGATGAGGAACAGACCAACACTGAAGCTTTCTTT.